Each of the 5 T cell receptor beta chains below was sequenced from the same sample in a study of OX40 agonist ivuxolimab in advanced cancers. The table came from immunoSEQ multiplex PCR; TCRdb's copy has only in-frame clones and leaves some out. The sample includes under 100,000 clones, 91% of them seen just once. Sample: CD4+ or CD8+ T cells sorted from blood, taken in a trial of the OX40 agonist ivuxolimab. These receptors were collected from an adult with an advanced solid tumor such as melanoma, head and neck, liver or kidney cancer.

The chain employs TRBV2 and TRBJ2-1, with a possible D match to TRBD2 (6 bases). Germline V gene data show CDR1 as SNHLY and CDR2 as FYNNEI. V was shortened by 6 bases and J by 1 base, with 10 bases between the two germline ends. The CDR3 loop spans 14 amino acids. CDR3 in amino acids: CASRDYISYNEQFF. The CDR3, as DNA: TGTGCCAGCAGGGACTACATTTCCTACAATGAGCAGTTCTTC.

The chain combines TRBV5-5 with TRBJ2-1; no reliable D call. The length of the CDR3 is 14 residues. Trimming stripped 0 bases from V and 5 bases from J, with 9 bases between. Germline loops: CDR1 SGHKS, CDR2 YYEKEE (reference sequence). CDR3 protein: CASSLDLRDNEQFF. CDR3 sequence (DNA): TGTGCCAGCAGCTTGGATCTCCGGGACAATGAGCAGTTCTTC.

V gene TRBV6-1 combines with J gene TRBJ1-2; 7 bases map to TRBD1. CDR1 and CDR2 from the germline V gene are MNHNS and SASEGT. The CDR3 runs 14 residues. The CDR3: CAGTAMLANYGYTF. CDR3 in DNA: TGTGCTGGGACAGCCATGCTAGCTAACTATGGCTACACCTTC.

The chain combines TRBV6-5 with TRBJ2-2, with D perhaps TRBD1 (6 bases). V was trimmed by 6 bases and J by 1 base, leaving 12 bases between them. Per the germline V gene, CDR1 is MNHEY and CDR2 is SVGAGI. The CDR3 is 15 amino acids. CDR3 loop: CASRRDMVNTGELFF. CDR3 DNA: TGTGCCAGCAGACGGGACATGGTGAACACCGGGGAGCTGTTTTTT.

This chain uses TRBV7-9 with TRBJ2-2, with D unclear. Germline V CDR1 and CDR2: SEHNR, FQNEAQ (reference sequence). Trimming took 4 bases from V and 0 from J, leaving 12 bases between them. This CDR3 is 16 amino acids long. The CDR3 coding sequence is TGTGCCAGCAGCTCGGCTAGAAGTACGAACACCGGGGAGCTGTTTTTT. It translates to CASSSARSTNTGELFF.